This T cell receptor beta chain was recovered during a study of preoperative IRX-2 immunotherapy in early breast cancer. The germline V and J ends were trimmed by 0 bases and 8 bases, with 10 bases remaining between them. Germline V gene lookup returns CDR1 SQVTM and CDR2 ANQGSEA. This CDR3 is 12 amino acids long. The method was immunoSEQ multiplex PCR; TCRdb's version includes in-frame clones alone and lacks a portion of them. The table includes around 30,000 clones, just under 80% detected once. Specified treatment: preoperative locoregional IRX-2 cytokine immunotherapy. Samples came from a phase Ib trial of preoperative locoregional IRX-2 cytokine immunotherapy.

The TCR was taken from a human donor with breast cancer. This chain joins TRBV29-1 and TRBJ1-1, with no clear D. This material consisted of lymph node tissue, taken before IRX-2 immunotherapy. In DNA, the CDR3 is TGCAGCGTTGAAGATCGGCGGGCCGAAGCTTTCTTT. Protein product: CSVEDRRAEAFF. The complete variable domain, with remaining parts taken from reference TRBV29-1 and TRBJ1-1, reads SAVISQKPSRDICQRGTSLTIQCQVDSQVTMMFWYRQQPGQSLTLIATANQGSEATYESGFVIDKFPISRPNLTFSTLTVSNMSPEDSSIYLCSVEDRRAEAFFGQGTRLTVV.